Listed below are T cell receptor beta chains from one sample, sequenced in a study of T cells after yellow fever vaccination. TCRdb recomputed calls from the 5' RACE reads with MiXCR, one row per CDR3 protein. The table lists about 320,000 distinct CDR3 sequences, around 11% of them singletons, with 3% to 3.5% in the top ten. Material: CD4+ T cells sorted from PBMCs, obtained 45 days after the yellow fever booster vaccination. The receptors were sampled from a man aged 18 to 35 who received the YFV17D yellow fever vaccine. Each CDR3 is given with its conserved first and last residue. The order of the fields is D gene, clone size, J gene, V gene, CDR3 DNA, CDR3 protein. The D gene is left open where the match is weak. Rows give clone size only sometimes, using once, few, many, or a class for an expanded clone.

-	many	TRBJ2-1	TRBV9	TGTGCCAGCAGCGTAGTGGGTGGCGGGGCGTCCTCCGATGAGCAGTTCTTC	CASSVVGGGASSDEQFF
TRBD2	-	TRBJ2-5	TRBV11-2	TGTGCCAGCAGCCCAAGGGGACTAGCGGGGGGCGGAGAGACCCAGTACTTC	CASSPRGLAGGGETQYF
-	-	TRBJ2-6	TRBV5-1	TGCGCCAGCAGGGAGGGCTCTGGGGCCAACGTCCTGACTTTC	CASREGSGANVLTF
-	few	TRBJ1-3	TRBV4-3	TGCGCCAGCAGCCAAGCCCCCTTCAGCCACTCTGGAAACACCATATATTTT	CASSQAPFSHSGNTIYF
TRBD2	-	TRBJ2-6	TRBV6-5	TGTGCCAGCAGTTACGATACGGGGGGGAGCTCTGGGGCCAACGTCCTGACTTTC	CASSYDTGGSSGANVLTF
-	-	TRBJ2-3	TRBV6-2/TRBV6-3	TGTGCCAGCCAAAAACAGGCTAGCACAGATACGCAGTATTTT	CASQKQASTDTQYF
TRBD2	few	TRBJ2-1	TRBV2	TGTGCCAGCAGGGGGACTAGCATCGATGAGCAGTTCTTC	CASRGTSIDEQFF
TRBD1	many	TRBJ2-2	TRBV15	TGTGCCACCAGCTCCCGGGACAGGGGTAACACCGGGGAGCTGTTTTTT	CATSSRDRGNTGELFF
-	many	TRBJ2-6	TRBV4-2	TGTGCCAGCAGCCAAGTAGGGGCTGGGGCCAACGTCCTGACTTTC	CASSQVGAGANVLTF
TRBD2	few	TRBJ2-7	TRBV11-2	TGTGCCAGCAGCTTAGGGACTAGTATCTCCTACGAGCAGTACTTC	CASSLGTSISYEQYF
-	few	TRBJ1-2	TRBV6-4	TGTGCCAGCAGTGACTCTTGGGACGGGGGCTACACCTTC	CASSDSWDGGYTF
-	few	TRBJ2-2	TRBV7-2	TGTGCCAGCAGCTTAGTTCTCACCGGGGAGCTGTTTTTT	CASSLVLTGELFF
TRBD2	many	TRBJ2-3	TRBV20-1	TGCAGAAGCCAGCGGGGCCCTTGGGATACGCAGTATTTT	CRSQRGPWDTQYF
-	many	TRBJ1-2	TRBV4-3	TGCGCCAGCAGCCAAGGGTTTGGCTACACCTTC	CASSQGFGYTF
-	many	TRBJ2-1	TRBV7-3	TGTGCCAGCAGCTTAACGGGCCTCGGTGAGCAGTTCTTC	CASSLTGLGEQFF
TRBD2	-	TRBJ2-7	TRBV4-2	TGTGCCAGCAGCCCCCAGACTGGGGAGGGGACCTACGAGCAGTACTTC	CASSPQTGEGTYEQYF
-	few	TRBJ2-6	TRBV7-2	TGTGCCAGCAGCTTAAATGCCGGAAAAAGCTCTGGGGCCAACGTCCTGACTTTC	CASSLNAGKSSGANVLTF
-	many	TRBJ1-4	TRBV12-3/TRBV12-4	TGTGCCAGCAGTTTAGACAGGGCGATGGGTGAAAAACTGTTTTTT	CASSLDRAMGEKLFF
-	few	TRBJ1-2	TRBV27	TGTGCCAGCAGTTTAAAGGCAGGAATCTACGGCTACACCTTC	CASSLKAGIYGYTF
-	-	TRBJ2-2	TRBV5-1	TGCGCCAGCAGCCTCAATGGGGGGTCCTTCACCGGGGAGCTGTTTTTT	CASSLNGGSFTGELFF
TRBD2	few	TRBJ2-2	TRBV9	TGTGCCAGCAGCGTTTCTAGCGGGGGAAGCACCGGGGAGCTGTTTTTT	CASSVSSGGSTGELFF
TRBD1	-	TRBJ2-5	TRBV20-1	TGCAGTGCCCCTGGACAGGGAGTAGAGACCCAGTACTTC	CSAPGQGVETQYF
-	many	TRBJ2-7	TRBV7-9	TGTGCCAGCAGCTTCGACGCCTTGAAGTACTTC	CASSFDALKYF
-	-	TRBJ2-5	TRBV6-5	TGTGCCAGCAGTACTGACGCGGGGGAGACCCAGTACTTC	CASSTDAGETQYF
TRBD1	many	TRBJ2-6	TRBV4-2	TGTGCCAGCAGTCACACTTTGGACAGGGCGGCTGGGGCCAACGTCCTGACTTTC	CASSHTLDRAAGANVLTF
TRBD1	-	TRBJ1-4	TRBV5-1	TGCGCCAGCCGACAGGGCATTAATGAAAAACTGTTTTTT	CASRQGINEKLFF
-	-	TRBJ1-2	TRBV4-3	TGCGCCAGCAGCCAAGATGGGAGCGCGTCCTATGGCTACACCTTC	CASSQDGSASYGYTF
-	few	TRBJ1-2	TRBV6-5	TGTGCCAGCAGTTACGGGGGGCAGGGCTATGGCTACACCTTC	CASSYGGQGYGYTF
TRBD2	few	TRBJ2-3	TRBV4-2	TGTGCCAGCAGCCAAGGAGCGGGGGGGCCGGATACGCAGTATTTT	CASSQGAGGPDTQYF
-	few	TRBJ2-3	TRBV7-2	TGTGCCAGCAGCTTAGTGACAGCTAGCACAGATACGCAGTATTTT	CASSLVTASTDTQYF
TRBD1	-	TRBJ1-3	TRBV20-1	TGCAGTGCTAAGGACAGGGTGTCTGGAAACACCATATATTTT	CSAKDRVSGNTIYF
-	few	TRBJ2-7	TRBV29-1	TGCAGCGTTGGCTCCTACGAGCAGTACTTC	CSVGSYEQYF
TRBD1	-	TRBJ2-1	TRBV6-2/TRBV6-3	TGTGCCAGCATGCCCGCAGGGGGTATGGTCAGGCAGTTCTTC	CASMPAGGMVRQFF
-	few	TRBJ1-2	TRBV2	TGTGCCAGCACCTCAAGGACGGGTGGCTACACCTTC	CASTSRTGGYTF
-	few	TRBJ1-4	TRBV9	TGTGCCAGCAGCGTGGGGGGGCCCCTCACTAATGAAAAACTGTTTTTT	CASSVGGPLTNEKLFF